The TCR beta chain described here comes from a study of Ad26.COV2.S vaccination and SARS-CoV-2 variants (dated by TCRdb to the early 2020s). The study in broad terms: Donors in the vaccine arm were drawn from COV1001, a phase I-IIa trial of Ad26.COV2.S in healthy adults that was multicentre, randomized, double-blind and placebo-controlled. Trial participants were randomized into five groups of five: low-dose or high-dose Ad26.COV2.S given once or twice, or placebo on both occasions. Investigators remained blinded to trial group allocation during experiments and outcome assessment. Ad26.COV2.S was administered intramuscularly at a dose of 5x10^10 or 1x10^11 viral particles, either as one shot or as two shots given 56 days apart. TCRbeta repertoire sequencing was used to assess the specificity and breadth of SARS-CoV-2-reactive T cell receptors after Ad26.COV2.S vaccination. A total of 32 samples were included in the TCR-sequenced set, comprising some 20 Ad26.COV2.S vaccine recipients, 5 placebo recipients and 8 SARS-CoV-2 convalescent individuals. Points the paper makes about the study in general: It was noted by the authors that total T cell responses may have been underestimated by the TCR breadth and depth analyses. After vaccination, substantial breadth of spike-specific CD8+ and CD4+ T cell responses was reported. Comparable non-spike TCR breadth was observed between vaccine and placebo recipients, consistent with only spike being contained in the vaccine. Spike-specific TCR breadth was higher in Ad26.COV2.S recipients than in placebo recipients (P = 0.0014). The study was not powered to compare responses between vaccine doses or regimens.

The meaning of the sample's treatment or condition label: 15 to 20 received Ad26.COV2.S at low or high dose, single or two shots; 5 received placebo; per-sample allocation not given. For vaccine and placebo recipients, the sequenced repertoires came from samples collected on day 63 after the first injection. Cohort 1b enrolled some 25 adults aged 18-55 years at a single site in Boston, USA, between 29 July and 7 August 2020. As a vaccine, Ad26.COV2.S was a replication-incompetent adenovirus type 26 vector that expressed a prefusion-stabilized SARS-CoV-2 spike protein derived from the original Wuhan strain. TCRbeta CDR3 regions were sequenced with the immunoSEQ Assay. After extraction, genomic DNA underwent amplification by bias-controlled multiplex PCR, followed by high-throughput sequencing. The study's processing was this. To quantify the absolute abundance of every unique TCRbeta CDR3 region, sequences were collapsed and filtered. T cell fraction was estimated by normalizing TCRbeta template counts to usable DNA, with usable DNA measured through amplification of reference genes found in all nucleated cells. Repertoire TCRs were annotated as SARS-CoV-2-specific when V gene, CDR3 amino acid sequence and J gene were exactly matched to a known reactive TCR set. The reference SARS-CoV-2 TCR set was derived from MIRA and filtered for enrichment in COVID-19-positive ImmuneCODE repertoires, a step that removed public or cross-reactive TCRs. Using the MIRA antigens, annotated TCRs were further analysed by specific ORF or by position within an ORF. Breadth was defined as the number of annotated unique rearrangements divided by the total number of unique productive rearrangements, and depth was defined as the summed frequency of the annotated unique rearrangements. Two-sided Wilcoxon rank-sum tests were used to compare TCR breadth between groups. TCRdb carries this immuneACCESS record with in-frame sequences only. Its versions omit some clonotypes, under half of them owing to an unresolved V gene in the studies checked, with the rest unexplained. The V and J calls and clone size are taken from that table; D and trimming were inferred from the DNA. Present in this sample are some 460,000 clones, roughly nine tenths of which were seen just once. The ten largest clones take up 1.5% to 2% of the sample.

V is pared back by 4 bases and J by 0 bases, with 10 bases lying between the germline termini. Counted from cysteine to phenylalanine, this CDR3 has 15 amino acids. Only CDR3 DNA remains: 45 bases, in frame from the first base. The germline V gene (reference sequence) provides CDR1 PRHDT and CDR2 FYEKMQ. As for this clone: The antigen this receptor binds is unknown. Within one base of it there is no much larger clone, and no base qualities were kept.

The clonotype originates from a person between 18 and 60 years old who received the Ad26.COV2.S COVID-19 vaccine or a placebo. The chain links TRBV13 with TRBJ1-3, with TRBD1 perhaps the D gene, on 5 matching bases. Sequencing was performed on peripheral blood, taken in a trial of Ad26.COV2.S vaccine versus placebo. The CDR3 reads CASSSGAVSGNTIYF. The sequence in DNA is TGTGCCAGCAGCTCCGGGGCCGTCTCTGGAAACACCATATATTTT.